Listed below are T cell receptor beta chains from one sample, sequenced in a study of cytomegalovirus exposure and HLA in healthy donors. Clones were read by immunoSEQ multiplex PCR, and TCRdb kept only the in-frame ones, dropping some. The sample lists more than 65,000 clones, around 96% occurring once. Sequences were obtained from PBMCs. Receptors originate from a woman aged 18-29 years in good health and CMV-seronegative. CDR3s include the opening cysteine and the closing phenylalanine or tryptophan. D genes are given only for firm matches. Clone size is given for some rows only: seen once, a few or many times, or a class if the clone is expanded.

clone size: -; V gene: TRBV2; D gene: TRBD2; J gene: TRBJ2-1; CDR3 protein: CASSRLAAGYNEQFF; CDR3 DNA: TGTGCCAGCAGTCGACTAGCGGCAGGATACAATGAGCAGTTCTTC
clone size: -; V gene: TRBV6-6; D gene: TRBD2; J gene: TRBJ2-1; CDR3 protein: CASIRRELDIGQFF; CDR3 DNA: TGTGCCAGCATCCGGCGGGAGTTGGACATAGGGCAGTTCTTC
clone size: -; V gene: TRBV5-5; D gene: -; J gene: TRBJ1-1; CDR3 protein: CASSYAVGVKNTEAFF; CDR3 DNA: TGTGCCAGCAGCTACGCGGTTGGAGTAAAGAACACTGAAGCTTTCTTT
clone size: -; V gene: TRBV5-6; D gene: TRBD2; J gene: TRBJ2-1; CDR3 protein: CASSLAAGTRNNEQFF; CDR3 DNA: TGTGCCAGCAGCTTGGCCGCCGGGACTAGGAACAATGAGCAGTTCTTC
clone size: -; V gene: TRBV28; D gene: -; J gene: TRBJ2-3; CDR3 protein: CASSLLEETDTQYF; CDR3 DNA: TGTGCCAGCAGCCTCCTGGAGGAGACAGATACGCAGTATTTT
clone size: once; V gene: TRBV21-1; D gene: -; J gene: TRBJ2-7; CDR3 protein: CASSKNRDRFHEQYF; CDR3 DNA: TGTGCCAGCAGCAAAAATCGGGACAGATTTCACGAGCAGTACTTC
clone size: -; V gene: TRBV30; D gene: TRBD1; J gene: TRBJ1-3; CDR3 protein: CAWSVFSDRLSGNTIYF; CDR3 DNA: TGTGCCTGGAGTGTATTCTCGGACAGGCTCTCTGGAAACACCATATATTTT
clone size: -; V gene: TRBV18; D gene: TRBD1; J gene: TRBJ1-2; CDR3 protein: CASSPGTGWALGYTF; CDR3 DNA: TGTGCCAGCTCACCAGGGACAGGGTGGGCCCTTGGCTACACCTTC
clone size: -; V gene: TRBV9; D gene: TRBD2; J gene: TRBJ2-1; CDR3 protein: CASSVGLSGSLFYNEQFF; CDR3 DNA: TGTGCCAGCAGCGTGGGGCTGAGCGGGAGTTTGTTCTACAATGAGCAGTTCTTC
clone size: -; V gene: TRBV27; D gene: TRBD2; J gene: TRBJ2-4; CDR3 protein: CASSLSAGTSGNIQYF; CDR3 DNA: TGTGCCAGCAGTTTATCGGCCGGGACTAGCGGAAACATTCAGTACTTC
clone size: -; V gene: TRBV27; D gene: TRBD1; J gene: TRBJ2-3; CDR3 protein: CASSFLGTGTDTQYF; CDR3 DNA: TGTGCCAGCAGTTTTCTGGGGACAGGCACAGATACGCAGTATTTT
clone size: -; V gene: TRBV6-1; D gene: -; J gene: TRBJ1-3; CDR3 protein: CASSEDDGRSGNTIYF; CDR3 DNA: TGTGCCAGCAGTGAAGATGACGGGAGGTCCGGAAACACCATATATTTT
clone size: -; V gene: TRBV10-1; D gene: TRBD1; J gene: TRBJ2-7; CDR3 protein: CASSGSPGQVGYEQYF; CDR3 DNA: TGCGCCAGCAGTGGCAGTCCGGGACAGGTGGGGTACGAGCAGTACTTC
clone size: -; V gene: TRBV2; D gene: -; J gene: TRBJ1-1; CDR3 protein: CASSDLVVRDNMNTEAFF; CDR3 DNA: TGTGCCAGCAGTGATCTAGTGGTTCGGGACAACATGAACACTGAAGCTTTCTTT
clone size: -; V gene: TRBV28; D gene: TRBD1; J gene: TRBJ2-7; CDR3 protein: CASSFHLGAGQAYEQYF; CDR3 DNA: TGTGCCAGCAGTTTTCACTTAGGGGCCGGACAGGCCTACGAGCAGTACTTC
clone size: -; V gene: TRBV28; D gene: TRBD1; J gene: TRBJ1-1; CDR3 protein: CASSLQGASFIEAFF; CDR3 DNA: TGTGCCAGCAGTTTACAGGGGGCGTCGTTTATTGAAGCTTTCTTT
clone size: -; V gene: TRBV6-5; D gene: -; J gene: TRBJ2-5; CDR3 protein: CASSYNQETQYF; CDR3 DNA: TGTGCCAGCAGTTATAACCAAGAGACCCAGTACTTC
clone size: -; V gene: TRBV10-2; D gene: TRBD2; J gene: TRBJ2-2; CDR3 protein: CASSEFTSGNTGELFF; CDR3 DNA: TGCGCCAGCAGTGAGTTTACTAGCGGAAACACCGGGGAGCTGTTTTTT
clone size: -; V gene: TRBV18; D gene: TRBD1; J gene: TRBJ2-7; CDR3 protein: CASSPESTGGYEQYF; CDR3 DNA: TGTGCCAGCTCACCAGAGTCGACAGGGGGCTACGAGCAGTACTTC
clone size: -; V gene: TRBV7-2; D gene: TRBD2; J gene: TRBJ2-3; CDR3 protein: CASSLTSGVTSPRAYTQYF; CDR3 DNA: TGTGCCAGCAGCTTAACTAGCGGGGTCACCTCCCCAAGGGCGTATACGCAGTATTTT
clone size: once; V gene: TRBV27; D gene: TRBD2; J gene: TRBJ2-1; CDR3 protein: CASSLGLAGDNEQFF; CDR3 DNA: TGTGCCAGCAGTCTAGGACTAGCGGGAGACAATGAGCAGTTCTTC
clone size: -; V gene: TRBV10-3; D gene: -; J gene: TRBJ1-1; CDR3 protein: CAISESAGPNTEAFF; CDR3 DNA: TGTGCCATCAGTGAGTCAGCGGGGCCAAACACTGAAGCTTTCTTT
clone size: once; V gene: TRBV27; D gene: TRBD2; J gene: TRBJ2-1; CDR3 protein: CASRLAGAPKQFF; CDR3 DNA: TGTGCCAGCAGACTAGCGGGAGCCCCCAAGCAGTTCTTC
clone size: -; V gene: TRBV27; D gene: -; J gene: TRBJ1-3; CDR3 protein: CASKERFSGNTIYF; CDR3 DNA: TGTGCCAGCAAAGAGCGGTTCTCTGGAAACACCATATATTTT
clone size: -; V gene: TRBV27; D gene: -; J gene: TRBJ2-2; CDR3 protein: CASSSADSTGELFF; CDR3 DNA: TGTGCCAGCAGTTCCGCGGATTCCACCGGGGAGCTGTTTTTT
clone size: -; V gene: TRBV7-2; D gene: TRBD2; J gene: TRBJ2-1; CDR3 protein: CASSPVIGTSGNDEQFF; CDR3 DNA: TGTGCCAGCAGCCCCGTGATCGGGACTAGCGGGAACGATGAGCAGTTCTTC
clone size: -; V gene: TRBV13; D gene: -; J gene: TRBJ2-2; CDR3 protein: CASRMGLGNTGELFF; CDR3 DNA: TGTGCCAGCAGGATGGGACTGGGGAACACCGGGGAGCTGTTTTTT
clone size: -; V gene: TRBV7-9; D gene: -; J gene: TRBJ1-6; CDR3 protein: CASSLQGTGSYNSPLHF; CDR3 DNA: TGTGCCAGCAGCTTACAGGGTACCGGCTCCTATAATTCACCCCTCCACTTT
clone size: -; V gene: TRBV4-2; D gene: TRBD1; J gene: TRBJ2-2; CDR3 protein: CASSQGLIGTGDTGELFF; CDR3 DNA: TGTGCCAGCAGCCAAGGGCTTATAGGGACAGGGGACACCGGGGAGCTGTTTTTT
clone size: -; V gene: TRBV7-6; D gene: TRBD1; J gene: TRBJ1-6; CDR3 protein: CASSLAGQGLRSPLHF; CDR3 DNA: TGTGCCAGCAGCTTAGCGGGACAGGGGTTACGCTCACCCCTCCACTTT
clone size: once; V gene: TRBV6-6; D gene: TRBD1; J gene: TRBJ1-5; CDR3 protein: CASSRQGHDQPQHF; CDR3 DNA: TGTGCCAGCAGTCGACAGGGTCACGATCAGCCCCAGCATTTT
clone size: -; V gene: TRBV28; D gene: -; J gene: TRBJ2-2; CDR3 protein: CASSFWETTGELFF; CDR3 DNA: TGTGCCAGCAGTTTTTGGGAGACCACCGGGGAGCTGTTTTTT
clone size: -; V gene: TRBV5-4; D gene: -; J gene: TRBJ2-1; CDR3 protein: CASSLFQGLVYNEQFF; CDR3 DNA: TGTGCCAGCAGCTTGTTTCAGGGACTTGTCTACAATGAGCAGTTCTTC
clone size: -; V gene: TRBV11-2; D gene: TRBD1; J gene: TRBJ2-4; CDR3 protein: CASSSVAGGFAKNIQYF; CDR3 DNA: TGTGCCAGCAGCTCCGTAGCAGGGGGTTTTGCCAAAAACATTCAGTACTTC
clone size: -; V gene: TRBV6-5; D gene: -; J gene: TRBJ2-2; CDR3 protein: CASSPGQNTGELFF; CDR3 DNA: TGTGCCAGCAGTCCGGGACAAAACACCGGGGAGCTGTTTTTT
clone size: -; V gene: TRBV6-6; D gene: -; J gene: TRBJ2-3; CDR3 protein: CASSSERPRTDTQYF; CDR3 DNA: TGTGCCAGCAGTTCTGAGCGGCCCCGCACAGATACGCAGTATTTT
clone size: -; V gene: TRBV5-4; D gene: -; J gene: TRBJ2-3; CDR3 protein: CASSLAGVTDTQYF; CDR3 DNA: TGTGCCAGCAGCTTGGCCGGTGTAACAGATACGCAGTATTTT
clone size: -; V gene: TRBV28; D gene: -; J gene: TRBJ2-3; CDR3 protein: CASGQTTSTDTQYF; CDR3 DNA: TGTGCCAGCGGACAAACTACTAGCACAGATACGCAGTATTTT
clone size: once; V gene: TRBV7-7; D gene: TRBD2; J gene: TRBJ2-7; CDR3 protein: CASSPGLANYEQYF; CDR3 DNA: TGTGCCAGCAGTCCTGGACTAGCCAACTACGAGCAGTACTTC
clone size: -; V gene: TRBV25-1; D gene: TRBD2; J gene: TRBJ2-7; CDR3 protein: CASMSSGGLPYEQYF; CDR3 DNA: TGTGCCAGCATGTCCAGCGGGGGTCTACCCTACGAGCAGTACTTC
clone size: once; V gene: TRBV10-3; D gene: TRBD1; J gene: TRBJ2-4; CDR3 protein: CAISSQGDKNIQYF; CDR3 DNA: TGTGCCATCAGCTCTCAGGGGGACAAAAACATTCAGTACTTC
clone size: -; V gene: TRBV29-1; D gene: TRBD1; J gene: TRBJ2-7; CDR3 protein: CSVWTGGSYEQYF; CDR3 DNA: TGCAGCGTTTGGACAGGGGGCTCCTACGAGCAGTACTTC
clone size: -; V gene: TRBV7-2; D gene: TRBD2; J gene: TRBJ2-7; CDR3 protein: CASSRDGLALREQYF; CDR3 DNA: TGTGCCAGCAGCCGCGACGGACTAGCACTGAGGGAGCAGTACTTC
clone size: -; V gene: TRBV23-1; D gene: -; J gene: TRBJ1-3; CDR3 protein: CASSQSMPRGAGNTIYF; CDR3 DNA: TGCGCCAGCAGTCAATCGATGCCCAGGGGCGCTGGAAACACCATATATTTT
clone size: -; V gene: TRBV5-1; D gene: TRBD2; J gene: TRBJ2-1; CDR3 protein: CASSAPGLAAYNEQFF; CDR3 DNA: TGCGCCAGCAGCGCACCGGGACTAGCGGCCTACAATGAGCAGTTCTTC
clone size: -; V gene: TRBV6-5; D gene: -; J gene: TRBJ2-5; CDR3 protein: CASSLTGAGFQETQYF; CDR3 DNA: TGTGCCAGCAGTTTAACAGGGGCGGGGTTCCAAGAGACCCAGTACTTC
clone size: -; V gene: TRBV30; D gene: TRBD1; J gene: TRBJ2-1; CDR3 protein: CACYLQQGGEQFF; CDR3 DNA: TGTGCCTGTTACTTACAACAGGGGGGTGAGCAGTTCTTC
clone size: -; V gene: TRBV6-5; D gene: TRBD2; J gene: TRBJ2-7; CDR3 protein: CASSYSSAGVVYEQYF; CDR3 DNA: TGTGCCAGCAGTTACTCCTCCGCGGGAGTTGTCTACGAGCAGTACTTC
clone size: -; V gene: TRBV4-1; D gene: -; J gene: TRBJ1-5; CDR3 protein: CASSQGHNSNQPQHF; CDR3 DNA: TGCGCCAGCAGCCAGGGACACAATAGCAATCAGCCCCAGCATTTT
clone size: -; V gene: TRBV27; D gene: TRBD2; J gene: TRBJ2-1; CDR3 protein: CASSLIGKGSGLAGFFSYNEQFF; CDR3 DNA: TGTGCCAGCAGTTTAATAGGCAAAGGGTCCGGACTAGCGGGCTTTTTCTCCTACAATGAGCAGTTCTTC
clone size: -; V gene: TRBV30; D gene: -; J gene: TRBJ1-1; CDR3 protein: CAWSAQGDTEAFF; CDR3 DNA: TGTGCCTGGAGTGCTCAGGGTGACACTGAAGCTTTCTTT
clone size: -; V gene: TRBV6-1; D gene: -; J gene: TRBJ2-3; CDR3 protein: CASSELPDWLGGTQYF; CDR3 DNA: TGTGCCAGCAGTGAACTACCGGACTGGCTCGGGGGTACGCAGTATTTT
clone size: -; V gene: TRBV7-9; D gene: TRBD2; J gene: TRBJ2-1; CDR3 protein: CASGERDSLSYNEQFF; CDR3 DNA: TGTGCCAGCGGGGAGCGGGATTCCCTCTCCTACAATGAGCAGTTCTTC
clone size: -; V gene: TRBV28; D gene: TRBD1; J gene: TRBJ2-1; CDR3 protein: CASSSHNRQGEQFF; CDR3 DNA: TGTGCCAGCAGTTCACACAATAGACAGGGCGAGCAGTTCTTC
clone size: -; V gene: TRBV2; D gene: TRBD1; J gene: TRBJ2-7; CDR3 protein: CASSPDRDLPYEQYF; CDR3 DNA: TGTGCCAGCAGCCCCGACAGGGATCTTCCCTACGAGCAGTACTTC
clone size: -; V gene: TRBV5-1; D gene: -; J gene: TRBJ1-1; CDR3 protein: CASSLSGLMNTEAFF; CDR3 DNA: TGCGCCAGCAGCTTGTCAGGACTCATGAACACTGAAGCTTTCTTT
clone size: once; V gene: TRBV6-5; D gene: -; J gene: TRBJ2-7; CDR3 protein: CASSWAPGTYEQYF; CDR3 DNA: TGTGCCAGCAGTTGGGCACCCGGGACCTACGAGCAGTACTTC
clone size: -; V gene: TRBV19; D gene: -; J gene: TRBJ1-2; CDR3 protein: CASSLSWTANYGYTF; CDR3 DNA: TGTGCCAGTAGTCTAAGCTGGACAGCGAACTATGGCTACACCTTC
clone size: -; V gene: TRBV27; D gene: TRBD2; J gene: TRBJ2-1; CDR3 protein: CASSLSSLLAVGKVLFPLHNEQFF; CDR3 DNA: TGTGCCAGCAGTTTATCCTCCCTACTAGCGGTCGGGAAGGTCCTCTTCCCTTTACACAATGAGCAGTTCTTC